The next 32 T cell receptor beta chains were all read from a single sample in a study of OX40 agonist ivuxolimab in advanced cancers. Profiled with immunoSEQ multiplex PCR; TCRdb holds only in-frame clones, not every one. The data hold under 80,000 clones, with 80% to 90% observed a single time. Source: CD4+ or CD8+ T cells sorted from blood, taken in a trial of the OX40 agonist ivuxolimab. These receptors were collected from an adult with an advanced solid tumor such as melanoma, head and neck, liver or kidney cancer.

The rearrangement joins TRBV6-5 to TRBJ2-1; TRBD2 agrees at 7 bases. V shed 4 bases, J shed 5 bases, and the junction held 8 bases outside the gene matches. Germline CDR1 and CDR2: MNHEY and SVGAGI. The CDR3 loop spans 15 amino acids. Here the CDR3 DNA reads TGTGCCAGCAGTTTTCGGGGGGATTTGAACAATGAGCAGTTCTTC. It encodes CASSFRGDLNNEQFF.

The rearrangement joins TRBV28 to TRBJ2-5, with 10 positions matching TRBD2. CDR1 is MDHEN and CDR2 is SYDVKM in the germline V gene. V shed 6 bases, J shed 2 bases, and the junction held 9 bases outside the gene matches. This CDR3 has 16 amino acids. Here the CDR3 DNA reads TGTGCCAGCAGCCCGGCACTAGCGGGGCGTCAAGAGACCCAGTACTTC. Amino acid sequence: CASSPALAGRQETQYF.

The chain couples TRBV6-6 to TRBJ2-7; possibly TRBD1 for D (7 bases). The CDR3 contains 16 residues. The V end lost 2 bases, the J end lost 0 bases, and 14 bases lay between the germline ends. Per the germline V gene, CDR1 is MNHNY and CDR2 is SVGAGI (reference sequence). DNA for the CDR3: TGTGCCAGCAGTTACGGAGGGACAGTGAGCTCCTACGAGCAGTACTTC. Translated, it gives CASSYGGTVSSYEQYF.

The CDR3 loop reads CASSQESTGIYSYNEQFF. Written as DNA, the CDR3 is TGCGCCAGCAGCCAAGAAAGTACCGGTATTTACTCCTACAATGAGCAGTTCTTC. This chain uses TRBV4-1 with TRBJ2-1; no reliable D call. The CDR3 extends over 18 amino acids. V lost 0 bases to trimming and J lost 0 bases, with 15 bases between them. Looked up from germline, CDR1 is MGHRA and CDR2 is YSYEKL.

J is TRBJ2-7 and V is TRBV2; D is ambiguous. Germline assignment: CDR1 SNHLY and CDR2 FYNNEI. V lost 4 bases to trimming and J lost 3 bases, with 7 bases between them. The CDR3 sequence is 12 residues long. CDR3 nucleotide sequence: TGTGCCAGCAGTGCCGACCTCTACGAGCAGTACTTC. This sequence encodes CASSADLYEQYF.

The rearrangement joins TRBV7-2 to TRBJ1-5; possibly TRBD1 for D (6 bases). This CDR3 has 15 residues. Between the trimmed V and J ends, which lost 1 base and 3 bases, there was a span of 10 bases. Germline V gene lookup returns CDR1 SGHTA and CDR2 FQGNSA. The chain's CDR3 is CASSLVRGINQPQHF. As DNA, the CDR3 is TGTGCCAGCAGCTTAGTGAGGGGGATCAATCAGCCCCAGCATTTT. The variable domain in full, with the rest retrieved from reference TRBV7-2 and TRBJ1-5, is GAGVSQSPSNKVTEKGKDVELRCDPISGHTALYWYRQSLGQGLEFLIYFQGNSAPDKSGLPSDRFSAERTGGSVSTLTIQRTQQEDSAVYLCASSLVRGINQPQHFGDGTRLSIL.

The CDR3 spells CASSPGYTYEQYF. Here the CDR3 DNA reads TGTGCCAGCAGCCCGGGGTATACCTACGAGCAGTACTTC. V is TRBV5-6 and J is TRBJ2-5; D possibly corresponds to TRBD2 (5 bases). The J call could be wrong; TRBJ2-7 is a better fit for the DNA end. CDR1 is SGHDT and CDR2 is YYEEEE in the germline V gene. The CDR3 length is 13 residues.

The chain recombines TRBV6-5 with TRBJ1-6; D is unresolved. The CDR3 runs 15 residues. Per germline, CDR1 MNHEY and CDR2 SVGAGI. V was pared by 4 bases and J by 5 bases, with 12 bases between. CDR3 sequence (DNA): TGTGCCAGCAGTTCCCAGCGGAAGAATAATTCACCCCTCCACTTT. This gives the protein CASSSQRKNNSPLHF.

This clone was detected once. The chain has TRBV29-1 and TRBJ2-7; D not certain. With 4 bases removed from V and 3 bases from J, the gap between germline ends came to 10 bases. CDR1 and CDR2 (germline): SQVTM, ANQGSEA. The CDR3 spans 12 residues. The CDR3 bases are TGCAGCGTTGCTGACACGATCTACGAGCAGTACTTC. Translating gives CSVADTIYEQYF.

The chain recombines TRBV5-8 with TRBJ1-2, with a weak D call TRBD1 (6 bases). There are 15 residues in the CDR3. From germline, CDR1 is SGHTS and CDR2 YDEGEE. The ends were cut back, 0 bases at V and 4 bases at J, with 13 bases in the middle. The CDR3 reads CASSLGSQGTYGYTF. DNA for the CDR3: TGTGCCAGCAGCTTGGGGTCTCAGGGGACCTATGGCTACACCTTC. The whole variable domain, remainder taken from reference TRBV5-8 and TRBJ1-2, is EAGVTQSPTHLIKTRGQQATLRCSPISGHTSVYWYQQALGLGLQFLLWYDEGEERNRGNFPPRFSGRQFPNYSSELNVNALELEDSALYLCASSLGSQGTYGYTFGSGTRLTVV.

The rearrangement joins TRBV7-7 to TRBJ1-2, with D uncertain. This CDR3 is 12 amino acids long. The germline V gene encodes CDR1 SSHAT and CDR2 FNYEAQ (reference sequence). Trimming stripped 2 bases from V and 4 bases from J, with 5 bases between. The CDR3 here is CASSLSVYGYTF. The CDR3, as DNA: TGTGCCAGCAGCTTATCCGTCTATGGCTACACCTTC.

CDR3 DNA: TGTGCCAGCAGTGGTCTCAAGAGCAATCAGCCCCAGCATTTT. It specifies CASSGLKSNQPQHF. J is TRBJ1-5 and V is TRBV25-1; no definite D call. The CDR3 is made up of 14 amino acids. CDR1 is MGHDK, CDR2 SYGVNS, per germline. Trimming took 4 bases from V and 1 from J, leaving 8 bases between them. Full variable domain (missing parts from reference TRBV25-1 and TRBJ1-5): EADIYQTPRYLVIGTGKKITLECSQTMGHDKMYWYQQDPGMELHLIHYSYGVNSTEKGDLSSESTVSRIRTEHFPLTLESARPSHTSQYLCASSGLKSNQPQHFGDGTRLSIL.

The chain couples TRBV11-2 to TRBJ1-1; no firm D call. Germline CDR1 reads SGHAT; CDR2 reads FQNNGV. The CDR3 contains 14 residues. The V and J ends lost 1 base and 3 bases respectively, with 9 bases between them. The CDR3, as DNA: TGTGCCAGCAGCTTAGTCGCGAGGGACACTGAAGCTTTCTTT. Protein product: CASSLVARDTEAFF.

The chain couples TRBV6-1 to TRBJ2-1; D remains unclear. Germline-derived CDR1 and CDR2 are MNHNS and SASEGT. Trimming took 4 bases from V and 4 from J, leaving 20 bases between them. The CDR3 has 17 amino acids. CDR3 DNA: TGTGCCAGCAGTGGAGAGCCCCAGAGAGTTAGGTACAATGAGCAGTTCTTC. As protein: CASSGEPQRVRYNEQFF.

The chain links TRBV7-9 to TRBJ2-5, with TRBD2 matching 8 bases. CDR1 is SEHNR and CDR2 is FQNEAQ in the germline V gene (reference sequence). The J segment lost 2 bases and the V segment lost 0 bases, leaving 5 bases of the junction unmatched. The CDR3 consists of 16 residues. The CDR3 coding sequence is TGTGCCAGCAGCTTAGCCCGGAGCGGGGGTCAAGAGACCCAGTACTTC. Amino acids: CASSLARSGGQETQYF.

The chain uses TRBV29-1 and TRBJ2-3; D not certain. Germline CDR1 reads SQVTM; CDR2 reads ANQGSEA. Trimming shortened V by 4 bases and J by 4 bases, and 12 bases separated the two germline ends. The CDR3 covers 13 residues. The CDR3 DNA reads TGCAGCGTTGTTTCTAGTAACGCAGATACGCAGTATTTT. As protein: CSVVSSNADTQYF.

The chain combines TRBV29-1 with TRBJ2-7, with 9 bases aligning to TRBD1. Germline V gene data show CDR1 as SQVTM and CDR2 as ANQGSEA. The junction had 7 bases not matched to a gene; V was cut back by 8 bases and J by 2 bases. This CDR3 is 13 amino acids long. For the CDR3, the DNA is TGCAGCACTCCGGGACAGGGACCCTACGAGCAGTACTTC. Encoded protein: CSTPGQGPYEQYF.

Here the CDR3 DNA reads TGTGCCAGCAGCTTATCTTTGGGCAACTCTGGGGCCAACGTCCTGACTTTC. It is translated as CASSLSLGNSGANVLTF. The chain couples TRBV7-9 to TRBJ2-6; D is unresolved. V gave up 2 bases and J gave up 0 bases, with 11 bases separating them. Germline V gene sequence: CDR1 SEHNR, CDR2 FQNEAQ (reference sequence). The CDR3 is made up of 17 amino acids.

The gene calls are TRBV6-5 and TRBJ2-5; D not certain. CDR1 and CDR2 from the germline V gene are MNHEY and SVGAGI. The CDR3 contains 12 residues. Trimming removed 6 bases from V and 9 bases from J, with 14 bases in between. CDR3 region: CASSPARTPQYF. The CDR3, as DNA: TGTGCCAGCAGCCCCGCCAGGACCCCCCAGTACTTC.

V is TRBV7-2 and J is TRBJ2-1, with 8 bases lining up with TRBD2. Germline CDR1 and CDR2: SGHTA and FQGNSA. Germline trimming cut 3 bases from V and 2 bases from J; bases unmatched to any gene: 15. The CDR3 loop spans 19 amino acids. The CDR3 DNA follows: TGTGCCAGCAGCTTTGATTCGGGCCGGGGGGGCTCCGCCTACAATGAGCAGTTCTTC. The encoded protein is CASSFDSGRGGSAYNEQFF.

The V and J genes are TRBV4-2 and TRBJ1-6, with D possibly matching TRBD1 (6 bases). Trimming removed 0 bases at V and 1 base at J, with 22 bases between. CDR1 is LGHNA and CDR2 is YNFKEQ in the germline V gene. This CDR3 is built from 21 residues. The CDR3 DNA is TGTGCCAGCAGCCAAGAGGTCCAGGAGACAGGAAGAATTTCCTATAATTCACCCCTCCACTTT. Amino acids: CASSQEVQETGRISYNSPLHF.

The rearrangement uses TRBV10-2 and TRBJ2-7, with a tentative D call TRBD1 (6 bases). CDR3 length: 11 residues. Germline-derived CDR1 and CDR2 are WSHSY and SAAADI. V was shortened by 2 bases and J by 9 bases, with 8 bases between the two germline ends. CDR3 residues: CASSERGGQYF. The CDR3 DNA reads TGCGCCAGCAGTGAGCGAGGGGGGCAGTACTTC.

The V call is TRBV5-1, the J call TRBJ1-4; no definite D call. The germline V and J ends were trimmed by 2 bases and 5 bases, with 10 bases remaining between them. Germline V gives CDR1 SGHRS, CDR2 YFSETQ. The CDR3 spans 14 residues. CDR3 in amino acids: CASSLWSENEKLFF. In DNA, the CDR3 is TGCGCCAGCAGCTTATGGAGCGAGAATGAAAAACTGTTTTTT.

The V gene is TRBV29-1, the J gene TRBJ1-4; 9 positions agree with TRBD1. This CDR3 contains 13 residues. The V gene end was trimmed by 6 bases and the J gene end by 5 bases; junction bases not matched to a gene: 4. CDR1 and CDR2 from the germline V gene are SQVTM and ANQGSEA. The CDR3 sequence is CSVFGTGNEKLFF. The CDR3, as DNA: TGCAGCGTCTTCGGGACAGGGAATGAAAAACTGTTTTTT.

The chain is built from TRBV28 and TRBJ1-2, with 7 nucleotides matching TRBD1. This CDR3 has 11 amino acids. CDR1 and CDR2 from the germline V gene are MDHEN and SYDVKM. With V trimmed by 11 bases and J by 6 bases, 6 bases remained unmatched. CDR3 nucleotides: TGTGCCTCATCCGGGACAGATGGCTACACCTTC. Protein product: CASSGTDGYTF.

The chain has TRBV18 and TRBJ1-2, with D possibly being TRBD1 (6 bases). V was cut by 5 bases and J by 8 bases, with 18 bases left in between. This CDR3 has 14 residues. From germline, CDR1 is KGHSH and CDR2 LQKENI. CDR3 protein: CASSSQSQGQGYTF. In DNA form, the CDR3 reads TGTGCCAGCTCATCCCAATCTCAGGGGCAGGGCTACACCTTC.

V gene TRBV5-8 combines with J gene TRBJ1-2; D unclear. Germline CDR1 and CDR2: SGHTS and YDEGEE. V lost 1 base and J lost 8, with 9 bases in between. CDR3 length: 12 residues. The DNA for the CDR3 is TGTGCCAGCAGCTTGATCCAAGTAGGCTACACCTTC. This encodes CASSLIQVGYTF.

This clone came up a few times. The DNA of the CDR3 is TGTGCCAGCAGTTTCACCCCGGGACAGGACTACTACGAGCAGTACTTC. It translates to CASSFTPGQDYYEQYF. The genes are TRBV6-5 and TRBJ2-7, with 8 positions matching TRBD1. Germline values: CDR1 MNHEY, CDR2 SVGAGI. The CDR3 has 16 residues. The J segment lost 3 bases and the V segment lost 4 bases, leaving 11 bases of the junction unmatched.

V is TRBV18 and J is TRBJ1-1; perhaps TRBD1 as D (6 bases). Germline V lookup: CDR1 KGHSH, CDR2 LQKENI. Trimming stripped 0 bases from V and 3 bases from J, with 11 bases between. This CDR3 spans 15 amino acids. The chain's CDR3 is CASSPPNRVDTEAFF. As DNA, the CDR3 is TGTGCCAGCTCACCACCGAACAGGGTGGACACTGAAGCTTTCTTT.

The CDR3: CASSEGRGGETQYF. The CDR3 nucleotides are TGTGCCAGCAGTGAGGGCAGGGGAGGGGAGACCCAGTACTTC. J is TRBJ2-5 and V is TRBV2, with D tentatively TRBD2 (7 bases). V lost 3 bases and J 5 bases, leaving 13 bases between the germline ends. Germline CDR1 and CDR2: SNHLY and FYNNEI. There are 14 residues in the CDR3.

The chain links TRBV2 to TRBJ2-3; 12 positions agree with TRBD2. The CDR3 length is 16 residues. Germline V gene sequence: CDR1 SNHLY, CDR2 FYNNEI. The V gene end was trimmed by 6 bases and the J gene end by 5 bases; junction bases not matched to a gene: 9. The CDR3: CASSLLGLAGRDTQYF. CDR3 coding DNA: TGTGCCAGCAGCCTACTCGGACTAGCGGGGAGAGATACGCAGTATTTT. Full variable domain (outside the CDR3, taken from reference TRBV2 and TRBJ2-3): EPEVTQTPSHQVTQMGQEVILRCVPISNHLYFYWYRQILGQKVEFLVSFYNNEISEKSEIFDDQFSVERPDGSNFTLKIRSTKLEDSAMYFCASSLLGLAGRDTQYFGPGTRLTVL.

This clone showed up just once. The chain employs TRBV19 and TRBJ1-5; D not resolved. Trimming cost V 6 bases and J 0 bases, with 12 bases left between them. The germline V gene has CDR1 LNHDA and CDR2 SQIVND (reference sequence). The CDR3 extends over 15 amino acids. Here the CDR3 reads CASSLTGPSNQPQHF. The CDR3 DNA reads as TGTGCCAGTAGCCTTACCGGGCCTAGCAATCAGCCCCAGCATTTT.